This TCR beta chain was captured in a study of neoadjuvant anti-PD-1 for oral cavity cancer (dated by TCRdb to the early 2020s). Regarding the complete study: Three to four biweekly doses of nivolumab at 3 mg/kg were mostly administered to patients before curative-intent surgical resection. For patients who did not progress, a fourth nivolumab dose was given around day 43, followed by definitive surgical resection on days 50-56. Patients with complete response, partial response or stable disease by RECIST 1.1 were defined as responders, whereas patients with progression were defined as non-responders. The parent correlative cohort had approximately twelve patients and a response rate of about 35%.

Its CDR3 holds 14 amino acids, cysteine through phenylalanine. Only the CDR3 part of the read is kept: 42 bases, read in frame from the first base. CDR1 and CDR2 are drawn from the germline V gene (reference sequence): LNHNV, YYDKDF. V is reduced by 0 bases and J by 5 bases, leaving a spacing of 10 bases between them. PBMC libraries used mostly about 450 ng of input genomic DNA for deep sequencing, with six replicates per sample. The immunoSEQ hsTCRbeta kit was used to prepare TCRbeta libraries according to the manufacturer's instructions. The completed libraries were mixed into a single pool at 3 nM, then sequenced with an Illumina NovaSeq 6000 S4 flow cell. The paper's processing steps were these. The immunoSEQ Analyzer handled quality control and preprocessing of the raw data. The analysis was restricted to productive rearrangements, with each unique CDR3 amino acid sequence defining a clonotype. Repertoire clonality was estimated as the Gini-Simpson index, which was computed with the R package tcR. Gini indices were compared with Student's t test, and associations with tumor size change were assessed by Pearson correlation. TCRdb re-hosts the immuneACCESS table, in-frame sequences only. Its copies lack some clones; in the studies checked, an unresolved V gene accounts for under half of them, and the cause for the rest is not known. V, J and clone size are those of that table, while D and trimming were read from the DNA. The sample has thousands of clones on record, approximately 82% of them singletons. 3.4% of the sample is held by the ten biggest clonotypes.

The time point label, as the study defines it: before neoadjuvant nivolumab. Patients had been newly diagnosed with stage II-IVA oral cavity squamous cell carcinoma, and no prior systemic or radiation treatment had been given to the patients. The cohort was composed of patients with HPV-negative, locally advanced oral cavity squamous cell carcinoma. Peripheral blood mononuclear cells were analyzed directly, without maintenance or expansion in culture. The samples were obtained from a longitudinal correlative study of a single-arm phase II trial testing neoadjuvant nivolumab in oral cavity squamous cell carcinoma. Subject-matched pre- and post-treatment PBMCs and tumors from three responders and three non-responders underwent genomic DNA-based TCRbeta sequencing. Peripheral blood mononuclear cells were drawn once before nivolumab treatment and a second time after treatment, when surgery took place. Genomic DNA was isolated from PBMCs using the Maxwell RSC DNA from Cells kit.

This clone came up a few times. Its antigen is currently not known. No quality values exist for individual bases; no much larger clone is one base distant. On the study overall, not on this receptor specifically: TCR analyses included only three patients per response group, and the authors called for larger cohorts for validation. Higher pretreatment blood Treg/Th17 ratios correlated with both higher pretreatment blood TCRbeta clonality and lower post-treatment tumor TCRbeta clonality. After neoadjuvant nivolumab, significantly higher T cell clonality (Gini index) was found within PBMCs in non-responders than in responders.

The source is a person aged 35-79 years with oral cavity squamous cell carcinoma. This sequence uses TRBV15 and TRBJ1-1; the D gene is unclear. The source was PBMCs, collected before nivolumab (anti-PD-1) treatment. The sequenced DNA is TGTGCCACCAGCAGAGAAGGGCGTCGGACTGAAGCTTTCTTT. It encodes CATSREGRRTEAFF.